Sequencing of this T cell receptor (beta chain) was carried out in a study of PD-L1 blockade in urothelial cancer. On the study more broadly: Male sex and bladder-origin urothelial cancer were recorded for twenty-five of 29 patients. Once treatment had started, blood was analyzed at 3 weeks (second dose) and again at 6 weeks.

J was trimmed by 3 bases and V by 7 bases; bases with no gene match: 3. Germline assignment: CDR1 MNHNS and CDR2 SASEGT. The CDR3 spans 13 residues. Time point indicated: peripheral blood 6 weeks after treatment start. Using immunoSEQ multiplex PCR, the repertoire was profiled, and TCRdb retains in-frame clones only, with some absent. This sample has some 41,000 clones, with roughly 81% found just once. The clonotype was recovered from a man aged 65 to 79 with urothelial cancer. The material sequenced was PBMCs, taken around atezolizumab (anti-PD-L1) treatment. The chain couples TRBV6-1 to TRBJ2-1; 7 bases are shared with TRBD2. The CDR3 region is CASTGEGYNEQFF. Written as DNA, the CDR3 is TGTGCCAGCACGGGGGAGGGCTACAATGAGCAGTTCTTC.